Listed below are T cell receptor beta chains from one sample, sequenced in a study of cytomegalovirus exposure and HLA in healthy donors. The method was immunoSEQ multiplex PCR; TCRdb's version includes in-frame clones alone and lacks a portion of them. The sample comprises 100,000 to 150,000 clones, roughly 72% of which are singletons, and around 1.9% rests with the top ten. The sequenced material came from PBMCs. Receptors originate from a woman aged 45-65 years in good health and CMV-seronegative. CDR3s include the opening cysteine and the closing phenylalanine or tryptophan. D genes are given only for firm matches. Part of the rows lack a size; the others show once, few, many or a class for expanded clones.

v_call: TRBV28; d_call: .; clone_size: .; j_call: TRBJ2-5; cdr3_nt: TGTGCCAGCAGTTCTATCGGGTCCTGGGGGCGGGGGGAGACCCAGTACTTC; cdr3_aa: CASSSIGSWGRGETQYF
v_call: TRBV6-5; d_call: TRBD1; clone_size: .; j_call: TRBJ1-1; cdr3_nt: TGTGCCAGCAGAGGACAGGGAGGCACTGAAGCTTTCTTT; cdr3_aa: CASRGQGGTEAFF
v_call: TRBV9; d_call: .; clone_size: few; j_call: TRBJ2-5; cdr3_nt: TGTGCCAGCAGCGTAGGGAGCTTCGACGAGACCCAGTACTTC; cdr3_aa: CASSVGSFDETQYF
v_call: TRBV5-4; d_call: .; clone_size: .; j_call: TRBJ2-7; cdr3_nt: TGTGCCAGCAGCTTGTATACAGGGAGCTACGAGCAGTACTTC; cdr3_aa: CASSLYTGSYEQYF
v_call: TRBV28; d_call: TRBD1; clone_size: .; j_call: TRBJ1-5; cdr3_nt: TGTGCCAGCAGTTCCCCCGGGACAGGGAATCAGCCCCAGCATTTT; cdr3_aa: CASSSPGTGNQPQHF
v_call: TRBV7-6; d_call: .; clone_size: few; j_call: TRBJ1-1; cdr3_nt: TGTGCCAGCAGCTTAGACGGGGGAATGAACACTGAAGCTTTCTTT; cdr3_aa: CASSLDGGMNTEAFF
v_call: TRBV19; d_call: .; clone_size: .; j_call: TRBJ2-2; cdr3_nt: TGTGCCAGTAGTATAGGTTGGGGCAGTAGGAACGGGGAGCTGTTTTTT; cdr3_aa: CASSIGWGSRNGELFF
v_call: TRBV18; d_call: .; clone_size: .; j_call: TRBJ2-5; cdr3_nt: TGTGCCAGCTCGCCTAACCAAGAGACCCAGTACTTC; cdr3_aa: CASSPNQETQYF
v_call: TRBV11-2; d_call: .; clone_size: .; j_call: TRBJ2-7; cdr3_nt: TGTGCCAGCAGGTCCGGATGGGGGGATAGCTCCTACGAGCAGTACTTC; cdr3_aa: CASRSGWGDSSYEQYF
v_call: TRBV6-5; d_call: TRBD2; clone_size: .; j_call: TRBJ2-7; cdr3_nt: TGTGCCAGCAGTTCACCGGGACTAGCGGGAAAGCAGTACTTC; cdr3_aa: CASSSPGLAGKQYF
v_call: TRBV29-1; d_call: .; clone_size: .; j_call: TRBJ1-3; cdr3_nt: TGCAGCGTCACAAGGGGAAGTACTTCCTCTGGAAACACCATATATTTT; cdr3_aa: CSVTRGSTSSGNTIYF
v_call: TRBV30; d_call: .; clone_size: few; j_call: TRBJ2-7; cdr3_nt: TGTGCCTGGGCTCAAACTAGTATCCACGAGCAGTACTTC; cdr3_aa: CAWAQTSIHEQYF
v_call: TRBV5-6; d_call: .; clone_size: .; j_call: TRBJ2-1; cdr3_nt: TGTGCCAGCAGCTTGGCCCCCAGGGTTGGTGAGCAGTTCTTC; cdr3_aa: CASSLAPRVGEQFF
v_call: TRBV5-1; d_call: TRBD1; clone_size: .; j_call: TRBJ1-1; cdr3_nt: TGCGCCAACCTTTGTACCACCGTTTTGGTTGGGACAGCGAACACTGAAGCTTTCTTT; cdr3_aa: CANLCTTVLVGTANTEAFF
v_call: TRBV12-5; d_call: .; clone_size: .; j_call: TRBJ1-1; cdr3_nt: TGTGCTAGTGGTTTGGTACTACTGGGGGCGAGGGACACTGAAGCTTTCTTT; cdr3_aa: CASGLVLLGARDTEAFF
v_call: TRBV5-5; d_call: TRBD2; clone_size: .; j_call: TRBJ2-1; cdr3_nt: TGTGCCAGCAGCGGGACTAGCGGGAGTCGGGAGCAGTTCTTC; cdr3_aa: CASSGTSGSREQFF
v_call: TRBV6-4; d_call: TRBD2; clone_size: .; j_call: TRBJ2-5; cdr3_nt: TGTGCCAGCAGTGACTCCCCTGGGACTAGCGGGGTACAAGAGACCCAGTACTTC; cdr3_aa: CASSDSPGTSGVQETQYF
v_call: TRBV7-6; d_call: TRBD1; clone_size: .; j_call: TRBJ1-1; cdr3_nt: TGTGCCAGCAGCTCACACGGGACAGCTGAAGCTTTCTTT; cdr3_aa: CASSSHGTAEAFF
v_call: TRBV9; d_call: .; clone_size: .; j_call: TRBJ2-3; cdr3_nt: TGTGCCAGCAGCGCTGGACAGTTTTCCACCACAGATACGCAGTATTTT; cdr3_aa: CASSAGQFSTTDTQYF
v_call: TRBV6-1; d_call: .; clone_size: .; j_call: TRBJ1-1; cdr3_nt: TGTGCCAGCAGTGGGGGGGGGTTGAACACTGAAGCTTTCTTT; cdr3_aa: CASSGGGLNTEAFF
v_call: TRBV5-1; d_call: .; clone_size: few; j_call: TRBJ1-1; cdr3_nt: TGCGCCAGCAGCTTGTGGCAGGGAAACACTGAAGCTTTCTTT; cdr3_aa: CASSLWQGNTEAFF
v_call: TRBV28; d_call: TRBD2; clone_size: .; j_call: TRBJ2-7; cdr3_nt: TGTGCCAGCAGTGTCGGGACTAGCGGGAGGTACGAGCAGTACTTC; cdr3_aa: CASSVGTSGRYEQYF
v_call: TRBV4-1; d_call: TRBD2; clone_size: .; j_call: TRBJ2-4; cdr3_nt: TGCGCCAGCAGCCACGCTAGCGGGAGTATCTCGGACATTCAGTACTTC; cdr3_aa: CASSHASGSISDIQYF
v_call: TRBV6-1; d_call: .; clone_size: .; j_call: TRBJ1-1; cdr3_nt: TGTGCCAGCAGTTGGGGCGGACAGCTGAACACTGAAGCTTTCTTT; cdr3_aa: CASSWGGQLNTEAFF
v_call: TRBV2; d_call: .; clone_size: once; j_call: TRBJ1-5; cdr3_nt: TGTGCCAGCGGGGACAACGATCAGCCCCAGCATTTT; cdr3_aa: CASGDNDQPQHF
v_call: TRBV5-1; d_call: .; clone_size: few; j_call: TRBJ2-1; cdr3_nt: TGCGCCAGCAGCTTTAGTCCGGATGAGCAGTTCTTC; cdr3_aa: CASSFSPDEQFF
v_call: TRBV18; d_call: .; clone_size: few; j_call: TRBJ1-2; cdr3_nt: TGTGCCAGCTCACCACCAGCGTCACAGGGCCGCTATGGCTACACCTTC; cdr3_aa: CASSPPASQGRYGYTF
v_call: TRBV27; d_call: .; clone_size: .; j_call: TRBJ2-5; cdr3_nt: TGTGCCAGCAGTCGACAGACCCAAGAGACCCAGTACTTC; cdr3_aa: CASSRQTQETQYF
v_call: TRBV19; d_call: TRBD1; clone_size: few; j_call: TRBJ1-3; cdr3_nt: TGTGCCAGTAGTATTCGAGGACAGGGGTCTGGAAACACCATATATTTT; cdr3_aa: CASSIRGQGSGNTIYF
v_call: TRBV18; d_call: .; clone_size: .; j_call: TRBJ1-1; cdr3_nt: TGTGCCAGCTCGCTGACTCAGAACACTGAAGCTTTCTTT; cdr3_aa: CASSLTQNTEAFF
v_call: TRBV5-1; d_call: .; clone_size: few; j_call: TRBJ1-2; cdr3_nt: TGCGCCAGCAGCTTGACGCAGGGGCGCTTCTATGGCTACACCTTC; cdr3_aa: CASSLTQGRFYGYTF
v_call: TRBV6-1; d_call: .; clone_size: .; j_call: TRBJ1-2; cdr3_nt: TGTGCCAGCACCCTGCCCCTCGGGGATGGCTACACCTTC; cdr3_aa: CASTLPLGDGYTF
v_call: TRBV4-3; d_call: .; clone_size: .; j_call: TRBJ2-7; cdr3_nt: TGCGCCAGCAGCCAAGAGGCAGGGGCAGGCGAGCAGTACTTC; cdr3_aa: CASSQEAGAGEQYF
v_call: TRBV6-6; d_call: TRBD2; clone_size: few; j_call: TRBJ2-1; cdr3_nt: TGTGCCAGCAGTTACTCCGGACTAGTTTCGAATGAGCAGTTCTTC; cdr3_aa: CASSYSGLVSNEQFF
v_call: TRBV11-1; d_call: .; clone_size: .; j_call: TRBJ2-5; cdr3_nt: TGTGCCAGCAGCGCGGGACAGCCGTACCAAGAGACCCAGTACTTC; cdr3_aa: CASSAGQPYQETQYF
v_call: TRBV5-1; d_call: TRBD1; clone_size: .; j_call: TRBJ2-1; cdr3_nt: TGCGCCAGCAGCCATATAGGGTTCGGACAGGGGCTAGGGAATGAGCAGTTCTTC; cdr3_aa: CASSHIGFGQGLGNEQFF
v_call: TRBV5-4; d_call: TRBD1; clone_size: .; j_call: TRBJ1-2; cdr3_nt: TGTGCCAGCAGCTTCCGAAAGAGCACAGGGGGCCACTATGGCTACACCTTC; cdr3_aa: CASSFRKSTGGHYGYTF
v_call: TRBV30; d_call: TRBD1; clone_size: .; j_call: TRBJ2-1; cdr3_nt: TGTGCCTGGAGCCGGACAGGGGAATCCTACAATGAGCAGTTCTTC; cdr3_aa: CAWSRTGESYNEQFF
v_call: TRBV4-2; d_call: .; clone_size: few; j_call: TRBJ1-1; cdr3_nt: TGTGCCAGCAGCCAAGGACAGACGAACACTGAAGCTTTCTTT; cdr3_aa: CASSQGQTNTEAFF
v_call: TRBV6-5; d_call: TRBD1; clone_size: .; j_call: TRBJ1-1; cdr3_nt: TGTGCCAGCGACCCCCGACAGGGAGTGAACACTGAAGCTTTCTTT; cdr3_aa: CASDPRQGVNTEAFF
v_call: TRBV7-2; d_call: .; clone_size: .; j_call: TRBJ2-3; cdr3_nt: TGTGCCAGCAGCTCCTCCCCACGGGGGCGGGAGTCCCACAGGCAGTATTTT; cdr3_aa: CASSSSPRGRESHRQYF
v_call: TRBV21-1; d_call: .; clone_size: few; j_call: TRBJ2-3; cdr3_nt: TGTGCCAGCAGCTCCCGGACAGGCTCCAGCACAGATACGCAGTATTTT; cdr3_aa: CASSSRTGSSTDTQYF
v_call: TRBV5-4; d_call: TRBD1; clone_size: .; j_call: TRBJ1-3; cdr3_nt: TGTGCCAGCAGCGAACAGGGACAGTTGGGAAACACCATATATTTT; cdr3_aa: CASSEQGQLGNTIYF
v_call: TRBV14; d_call: .; clone_size: .; j_call: TRBJ1-5; cdr3_nt: TGTGCCAGCAGCCAAGCGGGTTCCAATCAGCCCCAGCATTTT; cdr3_aa: CASSQAGSNQPQHF
v_call: TRBV23-1; d_call: TRBD1; clone_size: .; j_call: TRBJ2-7; cdr3_nt: TGCGCCAGCAGTATCCGGGACAGGGGATCCCCCGCGTTGGAGCAGTACTTC; cdr3_aa: CASSIRDRGSPALEQYF
v_call: TRBV14; d_call: TRBD1; clone_size: few; j_call: TRBJ2-5; cdr3_nt: TGTGCCAGCAGCCGGGGACAGGGGGTTCTCGAGACCCAGTACTTC; cdr3_aa: CASSRGQGVLETQYF
v_call: TRBV2; d_call: .; clone_size: .; j_call: TRBJ2-2; cdr3_nt: TGTGCCAGCCGTAGAGTAGGGGACACCGGGGAGCTGTTTTTT; cdr3_aa: CASRRVGDTGELFF
v_call: TRBV15; d_call: TRBD1; clone_size: .; j_call: TRBJ2-3; cdr3_nt: TGTGCCACCAGCAGAGGGGACAGGGGGGAAGATACGCAGTATTTT; cdr3_aa: CATSRGDRGEDTQYF
v_call: TRBV28; d_call: TRBD1; clone_size: few; j_call: TRBJ1-2; cdr3_nt: TGTGCCAGCACTCCAGGGGGCGTGATTGGCTACACCTTC; cdr3_aa: CASTPGGVIGYTF
v_call: TRBV19; d_call: TRBD2; clone_size: .; j_call: TRBJ2-3; cdr3_nt: TGTGCCAGTAGTTTAGCGGGAGGTCCCCCGGATACGCAGTATTTT; cdr3_aa: CASSLAGGPPDTQYF
v_call: TRBV29-1; d_call: TRBD2; clone_size: once; j_call: TRBJ2-3; cdr3_nt: TGCAGCGTTGATGGAGCGGGAGGCCTAACAGATACGCAGTATTTT; cdr3_aa: CSVDGAGGLTDTQYF
v_call: TRBV6-5; d_call: .; clone_size: .; j_call: TRBJ1-2; cdr3_nt: TGTGCCAGCAGTTACGTCGGAGGAGGGGATGGCTACACCTTC; cdr3_aa: CASSYVGGGDGYTF
v_call: TRBV10-2; d_call: .; clone_size: .; j_call: TRBJ1-1; cdr3_nt: TGCGCCAGCAGTGAGTCGTTGACAGTGAACACTGAAGCTTTCTTT; cdr3_aa: CASSESLTVNTEAFF
v_call: TRBV27; d_call: TRBD2; clone_size: few; j_call: TRBJ2-1; cdr3_nt: TGTGCCAGCAGTTTCCTTCCTCGGGGGGGGTCCTACAATGAGCAGTTCTTC; cdr3_aa: CASSFLPRGGSYNEQFF